Listed here are 7 T cell receptor beta chains from one sample, sequenced in a study of OX40 agonist ivuxolimab in advanced cancers. Library creation used the immunoSEQ multiplex PCR assay. TCRdb retrieved this table from immuneACCESS and kept in-frame rearrangements only. Not all clones are present; in checked studies, unresolved V genes account for under half, and no reason is known for the remainder. The sample table records about 80,000 clones; 80% to 90% of these occur just once. The leading ten clones occupy approximately 25% of the sample. The sample in question was CD4+ or CD8+ T cells sorted from blood, obtained in a trial of the OX40 agonist ivuxolimab. All receptors derive from an adult with an advanced solid tumor such as melanoma, head and neck, liver or kidney cancer.

The genes are TRBV28 and TRBJ1-3; 7 bases match TRBD1. The CDR3 has 14 amino acids. Germline CDR1 reads MDHEN; CDR2 reads SYDVKM. V gave up 2 bases and J gave up 8 bases; unmatched junction bases: 6. The CDR3 DNA is TGTGCCAGCAGTTTAACAGGGGACGAAGACACCATATATTTT. It specifies CASSLTGDEDTIYF.

The V call is TRBV4-1, the J call TRBJ2-7; perhaps TRBD1 as D (5 bases). CDR1 MGHRA and CDR2 YSYEKL come from the germline V gene. V shed 2 bases and J shed 0 bases, with 8 bases lying between them. The CDR3 consists of 14 residues. The CDR3 DNA reads as TGCGCCAGCAGCCAACAAGACAGCTCCTACGAGCAGTACTTC. Translated, it gives CASSQQDSSYEQYF.

The chain employs TRBV27 and TRBJ1-6; D unresolved. The CDR3 runs 17 residues. Trimming removed 4 bases from V and 0 bases from J, with 13 bases in between. Germline lookup yields CDR1 MNHEY and CDR2 SMNVEV (reference sequence). The CDR3 nucleotides read TGTGCCAGCAGTTCGACGCCTGGGGTCTCCTATAATTCACCCCTCCACTTT. Protein: CASSSTPGVSYNSPLHF.

There are a few counts of this clone. V is TRBV2 and J is TRBJ1-5; D ambiguous. CDR1 is SNHLY, CDR2 FYNNEI, per germline. The CDR3 spans 13 residues. Between the trimmed V and J ends, which lost 5 bases and 5 bases, there was a span of 10 bases. In DNA, the CDR3 is TGTGCCAGCAGTTTGAACATGGATCAGCCCCAGCATTTT. This codes for CASSLNMDQPQHF.

Here the CDR3 DNA reads TGCGCCAGCAGCCGGCCGGACAGGGGCGACACTGAAGCTTTCTTT. This sequence encodes CASSRPDRGDTEAFF. This chain uses TRBV5-1 with TRBJ1-1, with 9 bases fitting TRBD1. The CDR3 spans 15 residues. Losses at the gene ends were 4 bases for V and 3 bases for J; bases not matched to a gene: 7. Germline CDR1 and CDR2: SGHRS and YFSETQ. Full variable domain (rest looked up from reference TRBV5-1 and TRBJ1-1): KAGVTQTPRYLIKTRGQQVTLSCSPISGHRSVSWYQQTPGQGLQFLFEYFSETQRNKGNFPGRFSGRQFSNSRSEMNVSTLELGDSALYLCASSRPDRGDTEAFFGQGTRLTVV.

This clone was counted between two and nine times. The chain uses TRBV19 and TRBJ2-5; TRBD2 matches 9 bases. V trimming: 7 bases; J trimming: 5 bases; junction bases outside the gene matches: 8. Per the germline V gene, CDR1 is LNHDA and CDR2 is SQIVND (reference sequence). This CDR3 comprises 14 residues. For the CDR3, the DNA is TGTGCCAGTAATCGGGCAACTAGCGGGGAGACCCAGTACTTC. It codes for CASNRATSGETQYF.

The chain carries TRBV6-5 and TRBJ2-5, with 10 bases lining up with TRBD1. Near its end, the DNA agrees better with TRBJ2-7, so the J call may be wrong. This CDR3 spans 14 amino acids. The germline CDR1 and CDR2 sequences are MNHEY and SVGAGI. As DNA, the CDR3 is TGTGCCAGCAGTTCGACAGGGGGCCTCGACGAGCAGTACTTC. This sequence encodes CASSSTGGLDEQYF.